This T cell receptor (beta chain) emerged from a study of cytomegalovirus exposure and HLA in healthy donors. The study ran its PCR with 60 Vbeta and 13 Jbeta primers. Clones were read by immunoSEQ multiplex PCR, and TCRdb kept only the in-frame ones, dropping some. The sample lists 35,000 to 45,000 clones; nearly 70% were seen once. V shed 2 bases, J shed 7 bases, and the junction held 9 bases outside the gene matches. This CDR3 contains 15 residues. Germline lookup yields CDR1 MNHEY and CDR2 SVGAGI. The donors, nominally healthy at sampling, likely had unrecorded immune exposures. As to this clone: What it recognizes is unknown.

Notes on the study in general: Associated with cytomegalovirus, according to the listing, were 170 or so TCR beta chains. According to reports, the classifier identified cytomegalovirus status with high specificity and sensitivity.

Sequencing input: PBMCs. The source of this sequence is a man aged 25 to 45 in good health and CMV-seronegative. This sequence joins TRBV6-5 and TRBJ2-5; 8 nucleotides agree with TRBD1. CDR3 bases: TGTGCCAGCAGTTACCTTATGACAGGGGCAGCGACCCAGTACTTC. Encoded protein: CASSYLMTGAATQYF.